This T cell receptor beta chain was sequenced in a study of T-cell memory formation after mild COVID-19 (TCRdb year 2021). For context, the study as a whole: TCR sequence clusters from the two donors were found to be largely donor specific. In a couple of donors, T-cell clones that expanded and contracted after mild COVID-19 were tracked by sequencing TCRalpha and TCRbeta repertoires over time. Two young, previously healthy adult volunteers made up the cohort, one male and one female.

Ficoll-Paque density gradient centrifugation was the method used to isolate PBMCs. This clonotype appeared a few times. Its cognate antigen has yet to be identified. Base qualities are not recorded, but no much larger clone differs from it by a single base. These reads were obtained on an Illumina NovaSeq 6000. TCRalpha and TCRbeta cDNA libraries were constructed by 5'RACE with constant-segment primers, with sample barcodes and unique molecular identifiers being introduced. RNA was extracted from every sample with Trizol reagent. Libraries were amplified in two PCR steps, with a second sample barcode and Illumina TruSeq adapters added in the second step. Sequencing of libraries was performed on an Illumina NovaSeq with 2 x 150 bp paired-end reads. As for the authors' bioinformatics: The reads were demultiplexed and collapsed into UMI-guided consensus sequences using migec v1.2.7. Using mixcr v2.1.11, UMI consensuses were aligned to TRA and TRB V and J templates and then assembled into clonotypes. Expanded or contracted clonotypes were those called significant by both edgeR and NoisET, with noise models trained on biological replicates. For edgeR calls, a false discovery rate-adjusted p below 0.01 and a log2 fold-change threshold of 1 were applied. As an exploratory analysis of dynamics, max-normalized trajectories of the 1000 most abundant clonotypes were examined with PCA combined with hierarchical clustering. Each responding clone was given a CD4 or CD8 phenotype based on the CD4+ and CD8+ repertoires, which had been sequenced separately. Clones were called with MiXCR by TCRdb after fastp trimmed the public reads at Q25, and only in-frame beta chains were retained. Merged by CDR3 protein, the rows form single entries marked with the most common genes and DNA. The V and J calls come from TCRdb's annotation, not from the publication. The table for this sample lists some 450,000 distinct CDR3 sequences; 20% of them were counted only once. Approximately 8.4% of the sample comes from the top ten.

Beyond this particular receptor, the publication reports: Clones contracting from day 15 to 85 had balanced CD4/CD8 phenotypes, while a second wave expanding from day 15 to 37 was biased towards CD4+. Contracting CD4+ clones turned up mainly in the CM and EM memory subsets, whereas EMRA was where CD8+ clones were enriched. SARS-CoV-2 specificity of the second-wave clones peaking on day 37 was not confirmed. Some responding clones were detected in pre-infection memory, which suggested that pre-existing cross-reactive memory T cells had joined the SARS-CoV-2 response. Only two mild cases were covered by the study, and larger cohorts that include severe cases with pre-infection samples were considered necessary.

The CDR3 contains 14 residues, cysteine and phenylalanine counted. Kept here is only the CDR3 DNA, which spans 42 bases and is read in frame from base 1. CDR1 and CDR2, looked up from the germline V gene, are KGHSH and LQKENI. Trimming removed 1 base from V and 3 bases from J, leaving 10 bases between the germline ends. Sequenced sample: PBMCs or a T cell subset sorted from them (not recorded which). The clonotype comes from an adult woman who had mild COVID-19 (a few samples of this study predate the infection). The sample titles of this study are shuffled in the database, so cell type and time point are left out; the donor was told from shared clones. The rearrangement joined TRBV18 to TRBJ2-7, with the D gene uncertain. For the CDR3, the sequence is CASSPQGFLYEQYF. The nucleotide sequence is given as TGTGCCAGCTCACCACAGGGTTTTCTCTACGAGCAGTACTTC.